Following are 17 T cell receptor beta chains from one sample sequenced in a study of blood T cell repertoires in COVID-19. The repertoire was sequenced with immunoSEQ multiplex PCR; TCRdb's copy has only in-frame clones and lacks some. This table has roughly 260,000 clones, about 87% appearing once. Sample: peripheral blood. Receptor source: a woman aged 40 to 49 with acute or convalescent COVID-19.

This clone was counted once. The CDR3 region is CASGTGTAQETQYF. CDR3 in DNA: TGTGCTAGTGGCACCGGGACAGCCCAAGAGACCCAGTACTTC. The V gene is TRBV12-5, the J gene TRBJ2-5; TRBD1 matches at 7 bases. Germline V gives CDR1 LGHNT, CDR2 FRNRAP. The CDR3 extends over 14 amino acids. V gave up 6 bases and J gave up 1 base; unmatched junction bases: 5.

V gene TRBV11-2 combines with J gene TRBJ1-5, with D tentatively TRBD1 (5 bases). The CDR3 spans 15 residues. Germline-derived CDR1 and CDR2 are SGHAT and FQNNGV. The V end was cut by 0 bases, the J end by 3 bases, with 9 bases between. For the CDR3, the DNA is TGTGCCAGCAGCTTAGAATCAGGGCACAATCAGCCCCAGCATTTT. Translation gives CASSLESGHNQPQHF.

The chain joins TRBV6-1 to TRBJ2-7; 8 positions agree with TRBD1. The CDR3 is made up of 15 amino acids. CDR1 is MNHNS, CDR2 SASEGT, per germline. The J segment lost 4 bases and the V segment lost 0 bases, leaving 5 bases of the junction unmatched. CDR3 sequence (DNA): TGTGCCAGCAGTGAAGCGCTGCAGGGGGCTTACGAGCAGTACGTC. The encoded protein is CASSEALQGAYEQYV.

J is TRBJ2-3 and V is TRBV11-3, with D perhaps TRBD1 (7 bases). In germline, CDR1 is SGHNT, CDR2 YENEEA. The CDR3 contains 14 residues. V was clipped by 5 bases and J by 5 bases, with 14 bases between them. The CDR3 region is CASSRQGGIDTQYF. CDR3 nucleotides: TGTGCCAGCAGCCGACAGGGAGGAATAGATACGCAGTATTTT.

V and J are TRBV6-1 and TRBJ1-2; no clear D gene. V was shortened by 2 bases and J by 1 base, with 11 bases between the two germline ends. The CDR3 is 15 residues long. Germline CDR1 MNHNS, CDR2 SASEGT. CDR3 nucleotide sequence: TGTGCCAGCAGTGAACATTCCTTCAGTAACTATGGCTACACCTTC. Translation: CASSEHSFSNYGYTF.

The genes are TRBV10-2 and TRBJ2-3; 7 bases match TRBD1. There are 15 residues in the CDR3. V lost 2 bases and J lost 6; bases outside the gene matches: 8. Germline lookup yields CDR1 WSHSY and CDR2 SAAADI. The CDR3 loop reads CASSEMGQSADTQYF. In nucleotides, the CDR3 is TGCGCCAGCAGTGAGATGGGACAGTCAGCGGATACGCAGTATTTT.

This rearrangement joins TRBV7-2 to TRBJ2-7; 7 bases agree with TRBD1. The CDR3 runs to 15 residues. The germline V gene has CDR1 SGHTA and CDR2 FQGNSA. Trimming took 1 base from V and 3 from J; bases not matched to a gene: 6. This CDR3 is CASSLVGGPLYEQYV. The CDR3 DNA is TGTGCCAGCAGCTTAGTAGGGGGCCCCCTCTACGAGCAGTACGTC.

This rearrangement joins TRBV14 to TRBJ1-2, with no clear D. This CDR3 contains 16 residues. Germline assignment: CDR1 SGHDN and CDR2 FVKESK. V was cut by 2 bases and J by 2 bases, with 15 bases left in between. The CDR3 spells CASSQMGREGNYGYTF. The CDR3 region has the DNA TGTGCCAGCAGCCAAATGGGAAGGGAGGGAAACTATGGCTACACCTTC.

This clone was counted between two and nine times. The CDR3 reads CASSADRGRSTGELFF. In DNA, the CDR3 is TGTGCCAGCAGTGCCGACAGGGGGCGATCGACCGGGGAGCTGTTTTTT. The V gene is TRBV6-4, the J gene TRBJ2-2; 10 positions agree with TRBD1. The CDR3 is made up of 16 amino acids. Germline CDR1 MRHNA, CDR2 SNTAGT. V was clipped by 4 bases and J by 5 bases; unmatched bases: 7.

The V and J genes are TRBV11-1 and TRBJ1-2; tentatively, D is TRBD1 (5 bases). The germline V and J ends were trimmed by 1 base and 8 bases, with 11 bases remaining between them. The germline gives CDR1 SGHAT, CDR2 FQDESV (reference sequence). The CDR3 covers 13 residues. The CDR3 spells CASSLGLRDGYTF. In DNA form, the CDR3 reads TGTGCCAGCAGCTTAGGGCTGCGGGACGGCTACACCTTC.

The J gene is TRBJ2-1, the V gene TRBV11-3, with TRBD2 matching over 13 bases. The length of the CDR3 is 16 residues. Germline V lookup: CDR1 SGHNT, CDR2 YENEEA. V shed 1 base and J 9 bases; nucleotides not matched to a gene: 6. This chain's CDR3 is CASSLGTSGGGGEQFF. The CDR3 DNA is TGTGCCAGCAGCTTAGGAACTAGCGGGGGGGGCGGTGAGCAGTTCTTC.

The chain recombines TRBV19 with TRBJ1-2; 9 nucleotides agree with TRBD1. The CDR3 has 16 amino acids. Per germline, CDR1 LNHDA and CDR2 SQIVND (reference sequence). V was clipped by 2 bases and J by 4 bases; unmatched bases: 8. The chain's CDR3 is CASSILGQGPSYGYTF. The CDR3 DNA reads TGTGCCAGTAGTATATTGGGACAGGGACCAAGCTATGGCTACACCTTC.

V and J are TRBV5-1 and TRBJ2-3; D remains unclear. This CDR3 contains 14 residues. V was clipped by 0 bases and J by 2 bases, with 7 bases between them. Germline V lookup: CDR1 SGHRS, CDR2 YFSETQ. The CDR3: CASSLEQTTDTQYF. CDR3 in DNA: TGCGCCAGCAGCTTGGAACAGACCACAGATACGCAGTATTTT. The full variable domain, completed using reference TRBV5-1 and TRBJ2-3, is KAGVTQTPRYLIKTRGQQVTLSCSPISGHRSVSWYQQTPGQGLQFLFEYFSETQRNKGNFPGRFSGRQFSNSRSEMNVSTLELGDSALYLCASSLEQTTDTQYFGPGTRLTVL.

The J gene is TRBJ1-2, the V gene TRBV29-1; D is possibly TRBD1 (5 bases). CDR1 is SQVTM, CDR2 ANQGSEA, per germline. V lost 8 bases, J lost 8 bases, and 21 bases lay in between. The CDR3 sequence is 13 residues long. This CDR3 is CSTASGTVPGYTF. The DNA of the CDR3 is TGCAGCACCGCTTCCGGGACTGTGCCCGGCTACACCTTC.

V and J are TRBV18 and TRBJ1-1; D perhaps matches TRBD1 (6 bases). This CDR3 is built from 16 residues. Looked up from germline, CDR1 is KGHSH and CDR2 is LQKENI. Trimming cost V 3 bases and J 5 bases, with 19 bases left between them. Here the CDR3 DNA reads TGTGCCAGCTCACCCTTCCTGGCGGCGAGGGGGACTGAAGCTTTCTTT. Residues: CASSPFLAARGTEAFF.

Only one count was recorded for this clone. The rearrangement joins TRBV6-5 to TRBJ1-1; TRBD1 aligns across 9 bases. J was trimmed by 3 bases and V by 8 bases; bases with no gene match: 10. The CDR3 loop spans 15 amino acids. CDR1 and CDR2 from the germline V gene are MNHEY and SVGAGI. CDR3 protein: CASHRDRDLHTEAFF. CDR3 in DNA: TGTGCCAGCCACCGGGACAGGGATCTACACACTGAAGCTTTCTTT.

This CDR3 is CASSLQGAAAFF. The CDR3 coding sequence is TGTGCCAGCTCGCTCCAGGGGGCAGCGGCTTTCTTT. The chain recombines TRBV18 with TRBJ1-1, with TRBD1 matching over 8 bases. Trimming removed 6 bases from V and 11 bases from J; junction bases left unmatched: 8. The CDR3 consists of 12 residues. Germline CDR1 is KGHSH and CDR2 is LQKENI.